This T cell receptor (beta chain) was sequenced in a study of CD8+ T cells in alopecia areata. General study points: The link between baseline CD8+ expansion and response remains uncertain with one nonresponder. Numerous clones, expanded in lesions, remained in scalp and blood during tofacitinib.

RNA extraction was followed by reverse transcription into cDNA, which acted as the sequencing template. Clones were read by immunoSEQ multiplex PCR, and TCRdb kept only the in-frame ones, dropping some. The table lists approximately 170,000 clones, 60% of them singletons. This clone showed up just a few times. Its cognate antigen is unknown. The junction had 7 bases not matched to a gene; V was cut back by 6 bases and J by 6 bases. Germline V lookup: CDR1 SNHLY, CDR2 FYNNEI. The CDR3 totals 15 residues. Sample treatment: oral pan-JAK inhibitor, 5-10 mg twice daily. Alopecia areata patients provided lesional scalp punch biopsies and peripheral blood.

This TCR was recovered from a human donor with alopecia areata. This chain joins TRBV2 and TRBJ2-1; 11 bases fit TRBD2. The material sequenced was CD4+ T cells sorted from blood, taken at week 24, from a patient treated with tofacitinib. The CDR3 DNA reads as TGTGCCAGCAGGTTACTAGCGGGGGCTGGCAATGAGCAGTTCTTC. Residues: CASRLLAGAGNEQFF. The variable domain in full, with the rest retrieved from reference TRBV2 and TRBJ2-1, is EPEVTQTPSHQVTQMGQEVILRCVPISNHLYFYWYRQILGQKVEFLVSFYNNEISEKSEIFDDQFSVERPDGSNFTLKIRSTKLEDSAMYFCASRLLAGAGNEQFFGPGTRLTVL.